These 9 T cell receptor beta chains were sequenced from one sample in a study of molecular identifiers for immune sequencing clone quantification. TCRdb re-called the PCR reads through MiXCR, storing one row per CDR3 protein. The sample consists of about 65,000 distinct CDR3 sequences, 15% to 20% of them appearing once. The sequencing input was naive CD8+ T cells from blood, with Jurkat cell RNA spiked in. Subset given: FACS-sorted CD8+CD4-CCR7+CD45RA+ naive T cells. The receptors derive from a human donor in good health. Some libraries in this study had Jurkat cell RNA spiked in.

This clonotype appeared many times. V is TRBV19 and J is TRBJ2-2; no clear D gene. V dropped 3 bases and J dropped 6 bases, with 8 bases sitting between them. CDR3 size: 13 residues. Germline loops: CDR1 LNHDA, CDR2 SQIVND (reference sequence). Written as DNA, the CDR3 is TGTGCCAGTAGTATTGGGCCCGCCGGGGAGCTGTTTTTT. Protein sequence: CASSIGPAGELFF.

The rearrangement links TRBV23-1 to TRBJ2-3, with D possibly matching TRBD2 (6 bases). TRBV23-1 belongs to the ORF category, with a function that is uncertain. V lost 3 bases to trimming and J lost 5 bases, with 18 bases between them. This CDR3 is 16 amino acids long. The CDR3 protein is CASSQGWEEVGDTQYF. The CDR3 coding sequence is TGCGCCAGCAGTCAGGGGTGGGAGGAGGTCGGAGATACGCAGTATTTT.

With regard to this clonotype: A junction boundary mismatches the germline segment, possibly from a read error. The V call is TRBV7-2, the J call TRBJ2-7; D not resolved. The CDR3 has 12 residues. Germline lookup yields CDR1 SGHTA and CDR2 FQGNSA. CDR3 region: CVSSLPSYEQYF. Written as DNA, the CDR3 is TGTGTCAGCAGCTTACCCTCCTACGAGCAGTACTTC.

This clonotype was recorded many times. V and J are TRBV28 and TRBJ1-3, with a tentative D call TRBD1 (5 bases). Trimming left V 6 bases short and J 3 bases short, with 15 bases between. The CDR3 is made up of 15 amino acids. Germline V gene data show CDR1 as MDHEN and CDR2 as SYDVKM. In DNA, the CDR3 is TGTGCCAGCAGCCCCCAGGGAGGAGGTGGAAACACCATATATTTT. Its protein product is CASSPQGGGGNTIYF.

A remark on this clonotype: A much larger clone lies one base from this, so it may be a read error. The chain employs TRBV5-1 and TRBJ2-1, with D perhaps assigned TRBD1 or TRBD2 (5 bases each). Germline-derived CDR1 and CDR2 are SGHRS and YFSETQ. The CDR3 extends over 15 amino acids. The CDR3 is CASGLTGTYYNEQFF. For the CDR3, the DNA is TGCGCCAGCGGCTTAACCGGGACCTACTACAATGAGCAGTTCTTC.

This clonotype was counted between two and nine times. Since a much larger clone is just one base distant, this may be a read error. The chain couples TRBV7-2 to TRBJ2-1; TRBD1 is a possible D gene (5 bases). Per germline, CDR1 SGHTA and CDR2 FQGNSA. The CDR3 is made up of 17 amino acids. The ends were cut back, 1 base at V and 5 bases at J, with 18 bases in the middle. This CDR3 reads CASSLDRGRRPHNEQFF. The CDR3 region has the DNA TGTGCCAGCAGCTTAGATAGGGGTCGGCGGCCGCACAATGAGCAGTTCTTC.

In its sample, this clonotype was seen many times. V and J are TRBV10-1 and TRBJ1-1; D might be TRBD1 (6 bases). The CDR3 sequence is 17 residues long. Germline assignment: CDR1 WNHNN and CDR2 SYGVQD (reference sequence). Deletions cut 6 bases from V and 5 bases from J, with 25 bases between. Written as DNA, the CDR3 is TGCGCCAGCAGCTCCATTGGCAGGGGCGGATGGGGAACTGAAGCTTTCTTT. It is translated as CASSSIGRGGWGTEAFF.

The V call is TRBV4-2, the J call TRBJ2-2; D not certain. The V end lost 1 base, the J end lost 7 bases, and 7 bases lay between the germline ends. CDR3 length equals 13 residues. Germline V gene data show CDR1 as LGHNA and CDR2 as YNFKEQ. The CDR3 bases are TGTGCCAGCAGCCAAGCAGGTCACGGGGAGCTGTTTTTT. Translating it yields CASSQAGHGELFF.

The table lists this clonotype with many counts. The V call is TRBV6-1, the J call TRBJ1-1; no reliable D call. This CDR3 region has 14 residues. CDR1 MNHNS and CDR2 SASEGT come from the germline V gene. V was clipped by 0 bases and J by 2 bases, with 7 bases between them. The CDR3 nucleotides read TGTGCCAGCAGTGAAGCTAGGGTTAACACTGAAGCTTTCTTT. This translates into CASSEARVNTEAFF.